The 17 T cell receptor beta chains below were found in one sample sequenced in a study of spatial heterogeneity in lung cancer. Broader study findings: Tracking of tumor mutation counts was seen in expanded intratumoral alpha and beta TCR counts.

TCRdb fed the 5' RACE reads into MiXCR, producing one record per CDR3 protein. Of about 13,000 distinct CDR3 sequences detected, 6.6% appear once; the ten largest clones hold about 3.5%. Time point reported: sample taken at primary tumor resection. These TCRs are of unknown antigen specificity. This specimen was lung tumor tissue, taken at surgery. Receptors were obtained from a female donor with early-stage non-small cell lung cancer.

Relative to its sample, this clonotype is medium-sized. The J gene is TRBJ1-2, the V gene TRBV7-2; unclear D gene. With 1 base removed from V and 4 bases from J, the gap between germline ends came to 7 bases. Per germline, CDR1 SGHTA and CDR2 FQGNSA. This CDR3 spans 13 amino acids. The CDR3 nucleotides read TGTGCCAGCAGCTTAGGCAGGAGCTATGGCTACACCTTC. Protein sequence: CASSLGRSYGYTF.

This clonotype was seen many times. The CDR3 DNA sequence: TGTGCCAGCAGCTTACGGGGACAGGGGGGACCCGAGCAGTACTTC. Amino acid sequence: CASSLRGQGGPEQYF. This chain links TRBV7-2 with TRBJ2-7; the match to TRBD1 covers 11 bases. This CDR3 has 15 amino acids. The V and J ends lost 2 bases and 6 bases, in that order; junction bases with no gene match: 6. CDR1 is SGHTA and CDR2 is FQGNSA in the germline V gene.

This clonotype appeared many times. The chain employs TRBV6-5 and TRBJ2-7; D call uncertain. The CDR3 has 11 residues. Germline loops: CDR1 MNHEY, CDR2 SVGAGI. V lost 6 bases and J 3 bases, leaving 6 bases between the germline ends. In nucleotides, the CDR3 is TGTGCCAGCAGCCGGAACTACGAGCAGTACTTC. This translates into CASSRNYEQYF.

This clonotype was seen repeatedly, ten times or more. The chain recombines TRBV10-2 with TRBJ2-7, with TRBD2 identical over 10 bases. The CDR3 is 19 residues long. Germline trimming cut 1 base from V and 1 base from J; bases unmatched to any gene: 13. CDR1 and CDR2 (germline): WSHSY, SAAADI. The CDR3 DNA is TGCGCCAGCAGTGAGTATCTCTGGAAGCGGGAGGGCCTGTCCTACGAGCAGTACTTC. It translates to CASSEYLWKREGLSYEQYF.

This clonotype is medium-sized by share. This rearrangement joins TRBV6-2 or TRBV6-3 to TRBJ2-1; tentatively, D is TRBD2 (5 bases). Trimming stripped 0 bases from V and 7 bases from J, with 22 bases between. In germline, CDR1 is MNHEY, CDR2 SVGEGT. The CDR3 is made up of 18 amino acids. This CDR3 reads CASSYSMIEGLAGNEQFF. CDR3 coding DNA: TGTGCCAGCAGTTACTCGATGATAGAGGGCCTAGCCGGAAATGAGCAGTTCTTC.

The rearrangement links TRBV10-3 to TRBJ2-3, with 10 bases identical to TRBD2. Germline V gene data show CDR1 as ENHRY and CDR2 as SYGVKD. This CDR3 region has 15 residues. The ends lost 6 bases at V and 2 bases at J; junction bases unmatched: 5. Written as DNA, the CDR3 is TGTGCCATCAGCAAAGCGGGGGGGCACACAGATACGCAGTATTTT. Amino acids: CAISKAGGHTDTQYF.

This clonotype was seen only a few times. The CDR3 nucleotides are TGCGCCAGCAGCCCCCTAATGGGGATCGGAACTAATGAAAAACTGTTTTTT. Translated: CASSPLMGIGTNEKLFF. J is TRBJ1-4 and V is TRBV4-3; D gene ambiguous. V was clipped by 4 bases and J by 1 base, with 16 bases between them. The germline V gene encodes CDR1 LGHNA and CDR2 YSLEER. The CDR3 is made up of 17 amino acids.

This clonotype has at least ten counts. The V and J genes are TRBV6-5 and TRBJ2-7, with a tentative D call TRBD2 (5 bases). Germline V lookup: CDR1 MNHEY, CDR2 SVGAGI. This CDR3 region has 15 residues. Between the trimmed V and J ends, which lost 0 bases and 0 bases, there was a span of 9 bases. The CDR3 region has the DNA TGTGCCAGCAGTTACTCCACGGGATACTCCTACGAGCAGTACTTC. Translation: CASSYSTGYSYEQYF.

This clonotype was recorded at least ten times. This chain joins TRBV29-1 and TRBJ2-1; TRBD1 might be the D (5 bases). CDR1 and CDR2 (germline): SQVTM, ANQGSEA. Trimming removed 4 bases at V and 7 bases at J, with 20 bases between. The CDR3 runs 15 residues. The CDR3 nucleotides read TGCAGCGTTGTAGGCGTGGGCAGGGTTGAAAATGAGCAGTTCTTC. It is translated as CSVVGVGRVENEQFF.

By its share, this clonotype is medium-sized (0.01 to 0.1%). V is TRBV7-2 and J is TRBJ2-3; no clear D. V shed 3 bases and J shed 1 base, with 11 bases lying between them. Germline V lookup: CDR1 SGHTA, CDR2 FQGNSA. This CDR3 has 15 amino acids. The CDR3 here is CASSLIGERTDTQYF. The CDR3 bases are TGTGCCAGCAGCTTGATCGGTGAACGCACAGATACGCAGTATTTT.

Ten or more counts support this clonotype. The chain joins TRBV23-1 to TRBJ1-5; unclear D gene. TRBV23-1 is an ORF, with its function uncertain. V was clipped by 9 bases and J by 7 bases, with 7 bases between them. The CDR3 totals 10 residues. The CDR3 region has the DNA TGCGCCAGGGTCGGGCAGCCCCAGCATTTT. This gives the protein CARVGQPQHF.

There are a few counts of this clonotype. The CDR3, as DNA: TGCAGTGTACGAGGGGCTAGCGGGGCTCTGGGGCAGTACTTC. It specifies CSVRGASGALGQYF. The rearrangement joins TRBV20-1 to TRBJ2-7; 9 nucleotides line up with TRBD2. Per germline, CDR1 DFQATT and CDR2 SNEGSKA (reference sequence). After removal of 7 bases from V and 9 bases from J, the junction contained 16 bases not matched to a gene. This CDR3 contains 14 residues.

This clonotype was counted many times. The chain employs TRBV7-2 and TRBJ1-2; 7 nucleotides match TRBD1. The germline V gene encodes CDR1 SGHTA and CDR2 FQGNSA. This CDR3 has 16 residues. V gave up 5 bases and J gave up 3 bases; unmatched junction bases: 12. The CDR3 DNA reads as TGTGCCAGCAGCCCTCAGGCCAGGGGGTACGACTATGGCTACACCTTC. It specifies CASSPQARGYDYGYTF. Full variable domain (missing parts from reference TRBV7-2 and TRBJ1-2): GAGVSQSPSNKVTEKGKDVELRCDPISGHTALYWYRQSLGQGLEFLIYFQGNSAPDKSGLPSDRFSAERTGGSVSTLTIQRTQQEDSAVYLCASSPQARGYDYGYTFGSGTRLTVV.

The sample holds many counts of this clonotype. The CDR3, as DNA: TGTGCCTGGAGTGACCTAGCGGGAAAGAGAACCGGGGAGCTGTTTTTT. Protein: CAWSDLAGKRTGELFF. This chain joins TRBV30 and TRBJ2-2; 9 bases line up with TRBD2. The CDR3 has 16 amino acids. With V trimmed by 1 base and J by 5 bases, 8 bases remained unmatched. Looked up from germline, CDR1 is GTSNPN and CDR2 is SVGIG (reference sequence).

This clonotype occurred many times. V and J are TRBV30 and TRBJ1-5; TRBD1 matches 7 bases. The CDR3 is 14 amino acids. The V and J ends lost 3 bases and 7 bases, in that order; junction bases with no gene match: 9. CDR1 is GTSNPN, CDR2 SVGIG, per germline (reference sequence). CDR3 region: CAWRERGRGQPQHF. The CDR3 DNA is TGTGCCTGGAGGGAGAGGGGGCGCGGGCAGCCCCAGCATTTT.

This clonotype showed up many times. The chain combines TRBV20-1 with TRBJ2-7; 8 bases align to TRBD1. Unmatched junction bases numbered 4, after V lost 8 bases and J lost 4 bases. The CDR3 runs to 11 residues. The germline V gene encodes CDR1 DFQATT and CDR2 SNEGSKA (reference sequence). DNA of the CDR3: TGCAGTCCTGGACAGGGTTACGAGCAGTACTTC. Protein: CSPGQGYEQYF.

Within the sample, this clonotype is medium-sized. The chain combines TRBV7-2 with TRBJ1-5; a possible D gene is TRBD1 (5 bases). The CDR3 covers 13 residues. The ends were cut back, 6 bases at V and 7 bases at J, with 13 bases in the middle. CDR1 and CDR2 from the germline V gene are SGHTA and FQGNSA. CDR3 sequence (DNA): TGTGCCAGCAGTAATTCCCAGGGACAGCCCCAGCATTTT. Its translation is CASSNSQGQPQHF.